The entry below describes one T cell receptor beta chain. Antigen specificity is unknown. This sample is part of a study of long-term antiretroviral therapy in people with HIV. Survey-level resolution applied to immunoSEQ assay v3.0. This table comes from immunoSEQ multiplex PCR, and its TCRdb copy is limited to in-frame clones, with some not included. The table has around 20,000 clones, around 78% seen once. Germline CDR1 and CDR2: SGHNT and YENEEA. This CDR3 is 14 amino acids long. V lost 2 bases and J lost 7, with 11 bases in between. Overall study results and limits: Those clones which expanded before ART made up the dominant part of the repertoire at all time points.

The receptor was derived from a woman aged 35 to 49 with HIV. The source was unsorted PBMCs, collected at the start of antiretroviral therapy, before treatment. The chain couples TRBV11-3 to TRBJ2-2; D is possibly TRBD1 or TRBD2 (5 bases each). CDR3 sequence: CASSLRGANGELFF. CDR3 sequence (DNA): TGTGCCAGCAGCTTAAGAGGGGCGAACGGGGAGCTGTTTTTT.